Each of the 7 T cell receptor beta chains below was sequenced from the same sample in a study of T-cell memory formation after mild COVID-19. From the 5' RACE reads, TCRdb called clonotypes with MiXCR, one entry per CDR3 protein. Here the sample spans about 410,000 distinct CDR3 sequences, over 15% being singletons. Material: PBMCs or a T cell subset sorted from them (not recorded which). These receptors were obtained from a man aged 18 to 29 who had mild COVID-19 (a few samples of this study predate the infection). Cell type and time point are not known.

The chain links TRBV21-1 to TRBJ2-3. TRBV21-1 is an annotated pseudogene. The CDR3 extends over 18 amino acids. For the CDR3, the DNA is TGTGCCAGCAGCAAAGTAAAAACCAATGGTTTCAGCACAGATACGCAGTATTTT. This codes for CASSKVKTNGFSTDTQYF.

The sample holds a few counts of this clonotype. The chain combines TRBV10-2 with TRBJ1-2, with D perhaps TRBD1 (6 bases). Germline V gene lookup returns CDR1 WSHSY and CDR2 SAAADI. Trimming took 3 bases from V and 7 from J, leaving 12 bases between them. The CDR3 totals 13 residues. CDR3 in DNA: TGCGCCAGCAGTGACACAAGGGGGGCTGGCTACACCTTC. Residues: CASSDTRGAGYTF.

This clonotype appeared many times. J is TRBJ2-1 and V is TRBV18, with D unresolved. There are 14 residues in the CDR3. Germline assignment: CDR1 KGHSH and CDR2 LQKENI. V lost 0 bases, J lost 4 bases, and 7 bases lay in between. CDR3 coding DNA: TGTGCCAGCTCACCACCGGGCGCTTACAATGAGCAGTTCTTC. This codes for CASSPPGAYNEQFF.

In this sample, this clonotype turned up many times. V is TRBV5-6 and J is TRBJ2-1; D unclear. Looked up from germline, CDR1 is SGHDT and CDR2 is YYEEEE. The CDR3 runs to 13 residues. Trimming shortened V by 1 base and J by 10 bases, and 12 bases separated the two germline ends. CDR3 residues: CASSLYNGREQFF. The CDR3 region has the DNA TGTGCCAGCAGCTTGTACAATGGCCGGGAGCAGTTCTTC.

This clonotype has a handful of counts. The chain carries TRBV18 and TRBJ1-5, with a weak D call TRBD1 (5 bases). The CDR3 has 14 amino acids. Germline loops: CDR1 KGHSH, CDR2 LQKENI. The germline V and J ends were trimmed by 0 bases and 7 bases, with 10 bases remaining between them. CDR3 region: CASSPPGRGQPQHF. CDR3 nucleotide sequence: TGTGCCAGCTCACCACCGGGGAGGGGACAGCCCCAGCATTTT.

This clonotype has at least ten counts. This sequence joins TRBV7-2 and TRBJ1-1; D uncertain. This CDR3 has 13 amino acids. Germline CDR1 reads SGHTA; CDR2 reads FQGNSA. The V gene lost 4 bases and the J gene lost 2 bases, with 8 bases spanning the gap. CDR3 loop: CASSSNLNTEAFF. The CDR3 nucleotides are TGTGCCAGCAGCTCAAACCTAAACACTGAAGCTTTCTTT.

This clonotype was counted ten times or more. CDR3 nucleotides: TGCGCCAGCAGCTTTGGCGCGATCGTCAATGAGCAGTTCTTC. It specifies CASSFGAIVNEQFF. The chain uses TRBV5-1 and TRBJ2-1; D is ambiguous. CDR3 size: 14 residues. V was pared by 2 bases and J by 6 bases, with 12 bases between. Germline V CDR1 and CDR2: SGHRS, YFSETQ.